Included here is one T cell receptor beta chain sequence, with context. This sample was included in a study of HIV-infected patients and healthy controls. TCRdb processed the 5' RACE reads anew with MiXCR; each CDR3 protein has one entry. The repertoire holds tens of thousands of distinct CDR3 sequences, with about 19% as singletons. What was sequenced was CD4+ T cells from blood. This sequence was found in a human donor in good health.

In nucleotides, the CDR3 is TGCGCCAGCAGCTTAACAGGCATCAGCACAGATACGCAGTATTTT. Amino acid sequence: CASSLTGISTDTQYF. The rearrangement uses TRBV5-1 and TRBJ2-3, with a weak D call TRBD1 (5 bases). The germline gives CDR1 SGHRS, CDR2 YFSETQ. The CDR3 is 15 residues long. The V end lost 2 bases, the J end lost 0 bases, and 10 bases lay between the germline ends. Full variable domain (missing parts from reference TRBV5-1 and TRBJ2-3): KAGVTQTPRYLIKTRGQQVTLSCSPISGHRSVSWYQQTPGQGLQFLFEYFSETQRNKGNFPGRFSGRQFSNSRSEMNVSTLELGDSALYLCASSLTGISTDTQYFGPGTRLTVL.